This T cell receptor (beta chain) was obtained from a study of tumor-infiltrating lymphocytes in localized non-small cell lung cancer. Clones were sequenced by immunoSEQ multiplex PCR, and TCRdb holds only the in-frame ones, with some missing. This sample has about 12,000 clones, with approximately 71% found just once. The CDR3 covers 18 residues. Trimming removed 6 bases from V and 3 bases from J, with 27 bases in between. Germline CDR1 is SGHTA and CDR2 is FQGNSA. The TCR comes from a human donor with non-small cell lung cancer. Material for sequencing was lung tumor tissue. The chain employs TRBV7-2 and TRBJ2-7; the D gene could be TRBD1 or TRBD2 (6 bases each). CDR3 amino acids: CASSSPGGFSSRGYEQYF. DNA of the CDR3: TGTGCCAGCAGTTCCCCCGGGGGCTTCTCTAGTAGGGGCTACGAGCAGTACTTC.